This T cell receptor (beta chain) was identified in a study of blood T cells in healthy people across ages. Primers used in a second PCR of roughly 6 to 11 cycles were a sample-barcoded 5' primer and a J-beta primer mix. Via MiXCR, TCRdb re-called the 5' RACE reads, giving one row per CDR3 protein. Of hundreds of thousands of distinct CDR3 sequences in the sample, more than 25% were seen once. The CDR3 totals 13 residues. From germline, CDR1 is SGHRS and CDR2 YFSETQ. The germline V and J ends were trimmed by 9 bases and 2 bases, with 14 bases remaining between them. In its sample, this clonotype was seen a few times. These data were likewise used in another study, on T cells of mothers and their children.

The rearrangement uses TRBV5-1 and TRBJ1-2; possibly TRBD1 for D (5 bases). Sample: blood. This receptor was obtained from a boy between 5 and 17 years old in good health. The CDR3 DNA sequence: TGCGCCACCGGGGACGGGCGAAACTATGGCTACACCTTC. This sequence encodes CATGDGRNYGYTF.